The entry below describes one T cell receptor beta chain. CDR1 and CDR2 from the germline V gene are MNHEY and SVGAGI. The V and J ends lost 5 bases and 4 bases, in that order; junction bases with no gene match: 7. CDR3 length: 14 amino acids. This specimen belongs to a study of OX40 agonist ivuxolimab in advanced cancers. Assay: immunoSEQ multiplex PCR; the TCRdb copy retains only in-frame clones and omits some. Of some 70,000 clones detected, approximately 82% appear once; the ten largest clones hold roughly 1.2%. The receptor was isolated from an adult with an advanced solid tumor such as melanoma, head and neck, liver or kidney cancer. The chain has TRBV6-5 and TRBJ1-1; 7 nucleotides match TRBD1. Sequencing used CD4+ or CD8+ T cells sorted from blood, obtained in a trial of the OX40 agonist ivuxolimab. CDR3 DNA: TGTGCCAGCAGTCCCAACAGGGGACCCACTGAAGCTTTCTTT. Protein product: CASSPNRGPTEAFF.